Below are 25 T cell receptor beta chains sequenced from a single sample in a study of CXCR3-negative and CXCR3-positive naive CD8 T cells. Findings and caveats of the study: Naive cells that were CXCR3-positive had more hydrophobic TRB CDR3s (compared with CXCR3-negative naive cells).

The antigens for these receptors are not known. TRB cDNA was prepared as libraries by UMI-labeled 5' RACE. Reanalyzing the 5' RACE reads, TCRdb keeps one entry per CDR3 protein, without DNA. The sample totals roughly 110,000 distinct CDR3 sequences; its top ten clones hold approximately 0.38%. Sequencing was carried out using naive CXCR3+ CD8+ T cells from blood. The subset: CD45RO-CCR7+CD27+CD95- naive CD8+ T cells expressing CXCR3 (TNR3+). These receptors were collected from a human donor in good health. Some clones in this sample may be carry-over from other donors' samples.

This rearrangement joins TRBV7-9 to TRBJ2-7; TCRdb outputs TRBD1, but without DNA this stays unchecked. Germline V gives CDR1 SEHNR, CDR2 FQNEAQ (reference sequence). The length of the CDR3 is 13 residues. CDR3 protein: CAIAQTVSYEQYF.

The chain joins TRBV15 to TRBJ2-3; TCRdb returns TRBD2, unconfirmable since there is no DNA. This CDR3 has 16 amino acids. Germline values: CDR1 LNHNV, CDR2 YYDKDF (reference sequence). This CDR3 reads CATSRAGGGITDTQYF.

The chain joins TRBV28 to TRBJ1-2; as DNA is missing, the TRBD1 call by TCRdb cannot be tested. Germline assignment: CDR1 MDHEN and CDR2 SYDVKM. The CDR3 extends over 15 amino acids. The CDR3 is CASSFRGMSNYGYTF.

The chain employs TRBV7-3 and TRBJ1-1. CDR3 length: 14 residues. CDR1 and CDR2 from the germline V gene are SGHTA and FQGTGA. The CDR3: CASSTGRGITEAFF.

The chain uses TRBV7-3 and TRBJ2-1; TCRdb's D call of TRBD2 is untestable without DNA. There are 15 residues in the CDR3. Germline V gives CDR1 SGHTA, CDR2 FQGTGA. The chain's CDR3 is CASSSGLAGGGEQFF.

This CDR3 reads CASTHKIRDGNTEAFF. V and J are TRBV14 and TRBJ1-1; checking the TCRdb D call of TRBD1 is not possible without DNA. Germline V lookup: CDR1 SGHDN, CDR2 FVKESK. This CDR3 has 16 residues.

The genes are TRBV9 and TRBJ2-1. Germline V lookup: CDR1 SGDLS, CDR2 YYNGEE. This CDR3 region has 14 residues. CDR3 region: CASSVGSDPNEQFF.

This rearrangement joins TRBV3-1 to TRBJ2-5; the D call from TCRdb, TRBD1, cannot be confirmed without DNA. Looked up from germline, CDR1 is LGHDT and CDR2 is YNNKEL (reference sequence). CDR3 length equals 21 residues. The CDR3 sequence: CASSQDWVFARPGEYQETQYF.

The gene calls are TRBV5-5 and TRBJ2-1. The CDR3 loop spans 13 amino acids. Germline V gives CDR1 SGHKS, CDR2 YYEKEE (reference sequence). The CDR3 region is CASSFGGVDEQFF. Using reference TRBV5-5 and TRBJ2-1 for the parts outside the CDR3, the full variable domain is DAGVTQSPTHLIKTRGQQVTLRCSPISGHKSVSWYQQVLGQGPQFIFQYYEKEERGRGNFPDRFSARQFPNYSSELNVNALLLGDSALYLCASSFGGVDEQFFGPGTRLTVL.

CDR3 region: CASSSRGRIPYGYTF. This rearrangement joins TRBV7-9 to TRBJ1-2; TCRdb gives TRBD1 as the D gene, but with no DNA this cannot be confirmed. Germline-derived CDR1 and CDR2 are SEHNR and FQNEAQ (reference sequence). The CDR3 has 15 residues.

The chain links TRBV12-3 or TRBV12-4 to TRBJ2-1; with no DNA, the TCRdb D assignment of TRBD2 cannot be verified. The CDR3 sequence is 19 residues long. The CDR3 sequence is CASSPPGDDASGRANEQFF.

The chain employs TRBV5-1 and TRBJ1-2. The CDR3 length is 13 residues. CDR1 SGHRS and CDR2 YFSETQ come from the germline V gene. CDR3 loop: CASSFPDIYGYTF. Filled out from reference TRBV5-1 and TRBJ1-2, the complete variable domain reads KAGVTQTPRYLIKTRGQQVTLSCSPISGHRSVSWYQQTPGQGLQFLFEYFSETQRNKGNFPGRFSGRQFSNSRSEMNVSTLELGDSALYLCASSFPDIYGYTFGSGTRLTVV.

The chain recombines TRBV7-9 with TRBJ2-5; TCRdb indicates TRBD1, and absent DNA this call remains unverified. This CDR3 contains 13 residues. Germline loops: CDR1 SEHNR, CDR2 FQNEAQ (reference sequence). The CDR3 loop is CASSPRGKETQYF.

The chain carries TRBV6-2 or TRBV6-3 and TRBJ2-7; TCRdb indicates TRBD2, and absent DNA this call remains unverified. This CDR3 is built from 13 residues. The germline V gene has CDR1 MNHEY and CDR2 SVGEGT. The CDR3 loop is CASSKRENHEQYF.

The chain has TRBV7-3 and TRBJ2-2; absent DNA, TCRdb's TRBD2 call cannot be checked. Germline V CDR1 and CDR2: SGHTA, FQGTGA. The CDR3 totals 16 residues. CDR3 in amino acids: CASSLLAGTDTGELFF.

The chain couples TRBV29-1 to TRBJ1-2; TCRdb's D gene call, TRBD1, goes unchecked for lack of DNA. The CDR3 has 11 residues. Germline V gene data show CDR1 as SQVTM and CDR2 as ANQGSEA. The CDR3 reads CSVPRGYGYTF.

CDR3 amino acids: CASSLNETQYF. The rearrangement uses TRBV7-9 and TRBJ2-5. Germline V gives CDR1 SEHNR, CDR2 FQNEAQ (reference sequence). There are 11 residues in the CDR3.

The chain is built from TRBV14 and TRBJ2-1; absent DNA, TCRdb's TRBD2 call cannot be checked. The CDR3 extends over 16 amino acids. Germline V gene sequence: CDR1 SGHDN, CDR2 FVKESK. CDR3 loop: CASSDVGLVVYNEQFF.

CDR3 region: CATSGMGVRYEQYF. The chain is built from TRBV19 and TRBJ2-7; TCRdb's assignment of TRBD2 cannot be checked, as there is no DNA. Germline lookup yields CDR1 LNHDA and CDR2 SQIVND (reference sequence). The CDR3 length is 14 residues. Full variable domain (remainder filled in from reference TRBV19 and TRBJ2-7): DGGITQSPKYLFRKEGQNVTLSCEQNLNHDAMYWYRQDPGQGLRLIYYSQIVNDFQKGDIAEGYSVSREKKESFPLTVTSAQKNPTAFYLCATSGMGVRYEQYFGPGTRLTVT.

The chain carries TRBV29-1 and TRBJ1-2; TCRdb calls TRBD1, which cannot be checked without DNA. Germline lookup yields CDR1 SQVTM and CDR2 ANQGSEA. The CDR3 runs to 15 residues. The CDR3 loop is CSVEVGSALNYGYTF.

J is TRBJ2-7 and V is TRBV7-6; the TCRdb call, TRBD2, lacks DNA for checking. There are 15 residues in the CDR3. Germline loops: CDR1 SGHVS, CDR2 FNYEAQ. The CDR3 loop is CASSSPRGNNYEQYF.

The chain joins TRBV7-6 to TRBJ2-1; TCRdb names TRBD2, which stays unverified in the absence of DNA. CDR1 is SGHVS, CDR2 FNYEAQ, per germline. This CDR3 contains 13 residues. The CDR3 region is CASSSLAGNEQFF.

This CDR3 is CASSYVGITGELFF. The V gene is TRBV6-6, the J gene TRBJ2-2. CDR1 and CDR2 from the germline V gene are MNHNY and SVGAGI (reference sequence). The CDR3 is 14 amino acids.

The chain employs TRBV6-5 and TRBJ1-2; TCRdb's D call, TRBD1, is unchecked because there is no DNA. Per the germline V gene, CDR1 is MNHEY and CDR2 is SVGAGI. This CDR3 comprises 14 residues. The CDR3 sequence: CASSYSTGGYGYTF.

This CDR3 is CASRPGTGELFF. The genes are TRBV7-9 and TRBJ2-2. CDR1 and CDR2 from the germline V gene are SEHNR and FQNEAQ (reference sequence). This CDR3 contains 12 residues.